This T cell receptor beta chain appears in the sequencing data of a study of regulatory T cells in long-lasting Graves disease (dated by TCRdb to 2020 to 2022). For the wider study: Patients with newly diagnosed Graves' disease had been on antithyroid drugs for under 3 months. A total of around 35 samples were covered by TCR sequencing, comprising around 13 persistent and approximately 20 newly diagnosed Graves' disease patients. The study took place in China and was registered as a clinical trial. Patients with persistent Graves' disease were compared with patients with newly diagnosed Graves' disease using TCR sequencing and RNA sequencing of peripheral blood. The paper as a whole reports these results and caveats: Sequencing and analysis were restricted to the TCR beta chain. Patients with persistent disease shared more public clonotypes (roughly 2,900) than newly diagnosed patients did (about 970). As a limitation, the authors acknowledged that the small sample size may reduce accuracy. Persistent Graves' disease patients showed lower TCR Shannon entropy and fewer highly expanded clones than newly diagnosed patients, suggesting clonal expansion. Only peripheral blood was studied, because thyroid tissue, the primary lesion, was inaccessible. TRBV28, TRBJ1-2 and TRBJ2-5 were preferentially used in persistent disease, while TRBV20-1 and TRBJ2-1 were favored in newly diagnosed disease.

The CDR3 starts with the cysteine, ends with the phenylalanine, and has 14 residues. Of the read, only the CDR3 DNA is kept; its 42 bases are in frame from base 1. CDR1 and CDR2 are drawn from the germline V gene (reference sequence): SEHNR, FQNEAQ. Deletion took 0 bases off V and 5 bases off J, with a span of 8 bases between the germline ends. This clonotype was recorded many times. Its antigen specificity is not known. Base qualities are not provided; no much larger clone lies one nucleotide away. Read against the paper, the sample's time point label means: newly diagnosed GD, antithyroid drugs for less than 3 months. For both TCR sequencing and RNA sequencing, RNA was extracted from PBMCs using TRIzol. The diagnosis of Graves' disease followed American Thyroid Association guidelines. Patients for the study were recruited at an endocrinology department in Xi'an, China. Each patient gave approximately 10 milliliters of peripheral blood, collected in an EDTA anticoagulant tube. PBMCs were isolated by Ficoll Paque Plus density gradient separation without further T cell sorting. An Agilent 2100 Bioanalyzer and agarose gel were used to assess RNA quality, and a NanoDrop 2000 was used to measure RNA concentration.

Libraries were constructed by multiplex PCR. The sequencing machine was an Illumina HiSeq 4000. TCR beta libraries were built with iRepertoire HTBI primers and Arm-PCR amplification of CDR3 regions. PCR products were gel purified before sequencing. The original methods were these. Gene usage analysis of CDR3 amino acid clonotypes used the approximately 62 TRBV and fewer than 15 TRBJ segments found across samples. Filtered high-quality paired reads were merged into contigs using COPE and FqMerger. BLAST was used to align contigs to IMGT TRBV, TRBD and TRBJ reference genes, with CDR3 defined following IMGT. Clonotypes above 0.1% frequency were classified as highly expanded clones. Repertoire diversity was measured by Shannon entropy, and V-J evenness by the Gini coefficient. A clonotype found in more than one individual was treated as public. TCRdb reprocessing: public reads trimmed at Q25 with fastp, clones called with MiXCR, in-frame beta chains kept. Each record represents a unique CDR3 protein, reported with the most common genes and DNA among its rows. TCRdb's processing, not the study's, gives the V and J calls here. The sample contains around 250,000 distinct CDR3 sequences, 15% to 20% of them found a single time. The leading ten clones occupy around 15% of the sample.

Another study also made use of these data, one on T cells in Graves' hyperthyroidism and ophthalmopathy. As that second paper reports: Stable Graves' hyperthyroidism was defined as the absence of progression to ophthalmopathy over 18 months of follow-up. The hyperthyroidism patients were between 18 and 65 years old and newly diagnosed, with a disease duration of less than 2 months. The study excluded patients with uncontrolled infections, other autoimmune diseases, pregnancy or lactation. Clinical symptoms, serum thyroxine and TRAb, thyroid ultrasound, and orbital computed tomography formed the basis for the diagnoses. For the first round of RT-PCR on the TCR CDR3, the HTBI primer set was used together with the Qiagen OneStep RT-PCR kit. Most expanded thyroid clonotypes (frequency above 0.001) were also detected in blood, a finding suggesting that blood repertoires may reflect thyroid immune responses. Ophthalmopathy was separated from stable hyperthyroidism by a 13 V-J signature model, with just over 85% sensitivity and about 81% specificity obtained in cross-validation and 80%/75% obtained in testing. In validation, the model predicted progression to ophthalmopathy a median of roughly six months before onset, with 70% to 71% sensitivity and 72.22% specificity. A discovery cohort of around 100 patients, roughly 43 with Graves' ophthalmopathy and 55 to 60 with stable Graves' hyperthyroidism, was used to find distinguishing TCR V-J signatures. Prospective prediction of ophthalmopathy was tested in an independent validation cohort of fewer than 20 hyperthyroidism patients and some 17 patients who later progressed to ophthalmopathy. For training and testing, the 80 to 100 patients in the discovery cohort were randomly divided in a 7:3 ratio. The study also compared thyroid tissue and blood T-cell repertoires from a handful of Graves' hyperthyroidism patients. Once sampling was done, hyperthyroidism patients were given methimazole at a starting dose of 30 mg daily, whereas ophthalmopathy patients were given high-dose intravenous methylprednisolone. Libraries were constructed in a second round of multiplex PCR, after which size selection and purification were performed. Sequencing of the libraries was done on an Illumina HiSeq2000 using paired-end 100 bp reads. Raw data were processed with SOAPnuke, discarding reads with adapters, uncalled bases, mean Phred below 15, or no exact constant-primer or identifier match. High-quality paired reads were merged with COPE v1.2.5, and unique nucleotide sequences were defined as clonotypes. MiTCR v1.1 was used to align clonotypes to the IMGT TRBV, TRBD and TRBJ reference segments. Analysis was restricted to V-J combinations with a frequency above 0.0001, which covered just over 98% of repertoires. The TCS score was defined as the ratio of F50 (clonal expansion) to E x V (chaos), calculated using BLOSUM62-based TCRdist between CDR3 peptides within each V-J. Welch's t-statistics and random forest reduced fewer than 550 V-J features to about 12, which were used in a naive Bayes classifier (R e1071). No statistical method was used to set the sample size in advance, and investigators knew the group allocation. TCR Vbeta CDR3 sequencing of 135 peripheral blood samples (roughly 41 ophthalmopathy, roughly 74 hyperthyroidism and approximately 17 progressor patients) is reported in the paper.

The chain uses TRBV7-9 and TRBJ1-5; matching of 6 bases hints at TRBD1 as the D gene. The sequences come from peripheral blood mononuclear cells (PBMCs), collected at new diagnosis, from a patient treated with antithyroid drugs. The clonotype originates from a young woman with Graves disease. Donor details come from another sample of the same person, matched by shared clones. The CDR3 protein is CASSLASGDQPQHF. The DNA sequence is TGTGCCAGCAGCTTAGCTTCAGGGGATCAGCCCCAGCATTTT.